This TCR beta chain was observed in a study of blood T cell repertoires in COVID-19. The wider study: Whether acute or convalescent, the COVID-19 samples came from the United States, Italy and Spain.

Germline CDR1 is MNHNY and CDR2 is SVGAGI (reference sequence). Trimming left V 4 bases short and J 2 bases short, with 4 bases between. This CDR3 is built from 12 residues. Sequenced by immunoSEQ multiplex PCR; TCRdb stores in-frame clones only, minus some. The data hold around 63,000 clones, with roughly 88% observed a single time. Sequencing was done on a sample of peripheral blood. This receptor was taken from a man between 50 and 59 years old with active COVID-19. The chain has TRBV6-6 and TRBJ2-3; D is unresolved. CDR3 sequence reads: CASSSYTDTQYF. CDR3 DNA sequence: TGTGCCAGCAGTTCCTACACAGATACGCAGTATTTT.